Shown below are 7 T cell receptor beta chains from a single sample sequenced in a study of T cells after yellow fever vaccination. MiXCR, applied by TCRdb to the 5' RACE reads, yields one record per CDR3 protein. The sample consists of around 600,000 distinct CDR3 sequences, 9% to 15% of them appearing once. Sequenced here: PBMCs, sampled on the day of the yellow fever booster vaccination. These receptors all come from a man aged 25 to 40 who received the YFV17D yellow fever vaccine.

The chain recombines TRBV23-1 with TRBJ2-3; the match to TRBD1 covers 7 bases. TRBV23-1 is an open reading frame, and its role is uncertain. The CDR3 length is 17 residues. V lost 3 bases and J lost 2; bases outside the gene matches: 11. The CDR3 DNA reads as TGCGCCAGCAGTCACCCGACAGGGTCCTACCCCACAGATACGCAGTATTTT. Translation gives CASSHPTGSYPTDTQYF.

The rearrangement joins TRBV6-5 to TRBJ2-1; D is perhaps TRBD2 (5 bases). This CDR3 comprises 14 residues. Germline values: CDR1 MNHEY, CDR2 SVGAGI. V gave up 7 bases and J gave up 7 bases, with 17 bases separating them. Here the CDR3 DNA reads TGTGCCAGCATTTATCGGGAAAGGTGGAATGAGCAGTTCTTC. It translates to CASIYRERWNEQFF.

The genes are TRBV20-1 and TRBJ2-2; TRBD1 might be the D (5 bases). The CDR3 runs 17 residues. Looked up from germline, CDR1 is DFQATT and CDR2 is SNEGSKA (reference sequence). V lost 6 bases and J 0 bases, leaving 20 bases between the germline ends. The CDR3 DNA follows: TGCAGTGCCCTCTCCCGGTGGGGCCGAGCGAACACCGGGGAGCTGTTTTTT. Protein product: CSALSRWGRANTGELFF.

The chain combines TRBV19 with TRBJ2-1; the D gene is possibly TRBD2 (6 bases). The length of the CDR3 is 18 residues. Germline CDR1 is LNHDA and CDR2 is SQIVND (reference sequence). Trimming removed 7 bases at V and 1 base at J, with 23 bases between. The CDR3 nucleotides are TGTGCCAGTACGGTTGAGCGGGCCACGCGAGGATCCTACAATGAGCAGTTCTTC. Protein sequence: CASTVERATRGSYNEQFF.

The chain recombines TRBV7-2 with TRBJ1-4; 7 nucleotides line up with TRBD1. The CDR3 loop spans 15 amino acids. Looked up from germline, CDR1 is SGHTA and CDR2 is FQGNSA. After removal of 5 bases from V and 8 bases from J, the junction contained 11 bases not matched to a gene. The CDR3 nucleotides read TGTGCCAGCAGCCCATCAGGGGGGCCGGGGGAAAAACTGTTTTTT. The encoded protein is CASSPSGGPGEKLFF.

This clonotype was observed at least ten times. The chain recombines TRBV7-2 with TRBJ2-1, with D possibly being TRBD2 (5 bases). Per the germline V gene, CDR1 is SGHTA and CDR2 is FQGNSA. V lost 0 bases to trimming and J lost 2 bases, with 11 bases between them. The CDR3 covers 16 residues. CDR3 region: CASSLAPAVPYNEQFF. The CDR3 coding sequence is TGTGCCAGCAGCTTAGCGCCAGCGGTACCCTACAATGAGCAGTTCTTC.

This clonotype was counted ten times or more. The CDR3 spells CASNRVSSNTDTQYF. CDR3 DNA sequence: TGTGCCAGCAACCGAGTCTCGAGTAACACAGATACGCAGTATTTT. The chain joins TRBV7-9 to TRBJ2-3; D remains ambiguous. The ends were cut back, 7 bases at V and 2 bases at J, with 16 bases in the middle. The CDR3 is 15 residues long. From germline, CDR1 is SEHNR and CDR2 FQNEAQ (reference sequence).